The clone carrying this T cell receptor (beta chain) was recorded many times. The data were obtained in a study of T cells in Graves' hyperthyroidism and ophthalmopathy. About the study: At the time of initial diagnosis and before any treatment, peripheral blood was collected.

Diagnostic decisions used clinical symptoms, serum thyroxine and TRAb, thyroid ultrasound and orbital computed tomography. CDR3 length: 14 residues. V was trimmed by 6 bases and J by 1 base, leaving 10 bases between them. TCR beta CDR3 region amplification was performed from RNA transcripts. The TCR CDR3 first-round RT-PCR relied on the HTBI primer set. TCRdb passed the multiplex PCR reads through MiXCR, listing each CDR3 protein once. The sample records approximately 430,000 distinct CDR3 sequences, 15% to 18% being singletons. Specimen: blood. V usage is TRBV12-3 or TRBV12-4 and J usage is TRBJ1-3, with D maybe TRBD1 (6 bases). This clonotype was sampled from a woman between 18 and 30 years old with Graves' hyperthyroidism. This CDR3 reads CASRGGLSGNTIYF. The CDR3, as DNA: TGTGCCAGCAGAGGGGGGTTGTCTGGAAACACCATATATTTT.